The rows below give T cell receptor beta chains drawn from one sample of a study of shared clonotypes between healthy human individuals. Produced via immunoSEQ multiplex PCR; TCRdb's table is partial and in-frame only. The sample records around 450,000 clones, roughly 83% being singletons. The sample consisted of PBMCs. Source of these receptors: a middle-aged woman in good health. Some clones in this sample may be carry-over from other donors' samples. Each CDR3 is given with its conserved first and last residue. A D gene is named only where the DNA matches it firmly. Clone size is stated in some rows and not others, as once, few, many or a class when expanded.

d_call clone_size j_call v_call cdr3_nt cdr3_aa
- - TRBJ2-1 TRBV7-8 TGTGCCAGCAGCTTAGTTACCGGGTCCCCGAGTAAGAATGAGCAGTTCTTC CASSLVTGSPSKNEQFF
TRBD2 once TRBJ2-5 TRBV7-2 TGTGCCAGCAGCAAAAGGACTAGCGGGACGGAGACCCAGTACTTC CASSKRTSGTETQYF
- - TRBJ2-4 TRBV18 TGTGCCAGCTCACCCCGGACAGAGGCAAAAAACATTCAGTACTTC CASSPRTEAKNIQYF
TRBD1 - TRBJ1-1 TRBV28 TGTGCCAGCAGTTTATTACAGGGGGCAGGATTCAACACTGAAGCTTTCTTT CASSLLQGAGFNTEAFF
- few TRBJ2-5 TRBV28 TGTGCCAGCAGTCGAAGGGGGGTAAACGCGGAGACCCAGTACTTC CASSRRGVNAETQYF
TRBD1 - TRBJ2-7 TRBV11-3 TGTGCCAGCAGCTTAGATTGGGCCAGGGGGCTCCCCCAAAGCTCCTACGAGCAGTACTTC CASSLDWARGLPQSSYEQYF
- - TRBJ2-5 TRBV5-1 TGCGCCAGCAGCTTGGATGAGACCCAGTACTTC CASSLDETQYF
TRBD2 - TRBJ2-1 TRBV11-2 TGTGCCAGCAGCAAGACTAGCGGGAGCGACAATGAGCAGTTCTTC CASSKTSGSDNEQFF
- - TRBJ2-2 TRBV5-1 TGCGCCAGCACGCAGGGTTCCGGGGAGCTGTTTTTT CASTQGSGELFF
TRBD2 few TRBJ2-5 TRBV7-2 TGTGCCAGCAGCTTAGGGCTAGCGGGAGCCTCAGAGACCCAGTACTTC CASSLGLAGASETQYF
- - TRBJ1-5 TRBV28 TGTGCCAGCAGACCCGGACAGTCGGGAGGTCAGCCCCAGCATTTT CASRPGQSGGQPQHF
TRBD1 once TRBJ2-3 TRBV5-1 TGCGCCAGCTACCGTACTGGGGACAGGGGTGCAGATACGCAGTATTTT CASYRTGDRGADTQYF
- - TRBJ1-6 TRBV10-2 TGCGCCAGCAGTGAGTTAAGGAATTCACCCCTCCACTTT CASSELRNSPLHF
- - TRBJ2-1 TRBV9 TGTGCCAGCAGCGTAGCGCCTCGATACAATGAGCAGTTCTTC CASSVAPRYNEQFF
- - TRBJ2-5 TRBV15 TGTGCCACCAGACCCACCGGGACTACCACCCAGGGGCAGTACTTC CATRPTGTTTQGQYF